This T cell receptor (beta chain) was retrieved from a study of tumor-infiltrating lymphocytes in primary liver carcinoma. Study information: Recorded tumor stage was T1-T3 N0M0, with diameters of roughly 4.2 to 11 cm.

There are 16 residues in the CDR3. Germline trimming cut 4 bases from V and 3 bases from J; bases unmatched to any gene: 6. Germline V gene sequence: CDR1 KGHDR, CDR2 SFDVKD. Concerning this clonotype: Its matching antigen is unknown.

Between about 17 and 34 mg of unsorted bulk tissue served as the source from which RNA and DNA were co-extracted. Primary liver carcinomas in the patients were surgically resected. Every patient had chronic HBV infection and was treatment-naive. TCR beta cDNA came from around 500 ng total RNA, primed with a constant-region primer. Researchers made the TCR beta libraries by running three nested multiplex PCR rounds with slightly modified ARM-PCR. Running roughly 10 cycles apiece, the first two PCR rounds relied on TRBV1-TRBV30 forward primers together with a C-beta reverse primer. From the multiplex PCR reads, TCRdb called clonotypes with MiXCR, one entry per CDR3 protein. The sample lists around 79,000 distinct CDR3 sequences, about three quarters seen once, with less than 30% in the top ten. General observations from the study: Tumors had a significantly higher top-250-clone fraction than blood (p = 0.039).

This chain links TRBV24-1 with TRBJ2-4, with TRBD1 matching 9 bases. Material for sequencing was tumor-adjacent normal liver tissue. The source is a man aged 40-49 years with primary liver carcinoma and hepatitis B virus infection. The CDR3 DNA reads as TGTGCCACCAGTGAGGACAGGGGCGCCTACAAAAACATTCAGTACTTC. As protein: CATSEDRGAYKNIQYF.